A single sample is the source of the 25 T cell receptor beta chains below, sequenced in a study of a mutant IDH1 vaccine in newly diagnosed glioma listed by TCRdb under 2021. The sample's time point label is to be understood as: week 23, last vaccination. Each vaccine dose was 300 ug of a 20-mer mutant IDH1 peptide in Montanide, given subcutaneously with topical imiquimod. Library creation used the immunoSEQ multiplex PCR assay. Drawn from immuneACCESS, this table holds only the in-frame rearrangements with V and J called that TCRdb kept. Clones are partly lost; checked studies trace under half to an unresolved V gene and leave the rest unexplained. Recorded for this sample are 60,000 to 100,000 clones; around 85% of them occurred a single time. Roughly 0.74% of the sample is taken by the ten largest. Their cognate antigens are unknown. Material: PBMCs, obtained from a glioma patient whose treatment included an IDH1 peptide vaccine. The origin of the receptors is a woman in her fifties or sixties with glioma.

The chain combines TRBV9 with TRBJ2-1, with 10 bases fitting TRBD2. Unmatched junction bases numbered 8, after V lost 5 bases and J lost 9 bases. This CDR3 is 14 amino acids long. Germline V lookup: CDR1 SGDLS, CDR2 YYNGEE. The CDR3 here is CASRPPLAGAEQFF. For the CDR3, the DNA is TGTGCCAGCAGACCCCCTCTAGCGGGAGCTGAGCAGTTCTTC.

The V and J genes are TRBV2 and TRBJ1-2; 9 bases are shared with TRBD1. V lost 5 bases to trimming and J lost 1 base; unmatched junction nucleotides: 8. The V gene's germline CDR1 is SNHLY and CDR2 FYNNEI. The CDR3 totals 16 residues. The CDR3 nucleotides are TGTGCCAGCAGTCCAGCGACAGGGGGGGGTAACTATGGCTACACCTTC. As protein: CASSPATGGGNYGYTF.

V is TRBV19 and J is TRBJ1-5; perhaps TRBD1 as D (5 bases). V lost 7 bases, J lost 0 bases, and 19 bases lay in between. CDR3 length: 17 amino acids. Germline CDR1 and CDR2: LNHDA and SQIVND (reference sequence). The CDR3 reads CASKGGVERDSNQPQHF. In DNA form, the CDR3 reads TGTGCCAGTAAGGGAGGGGTCGAGAGGGATAGCAATCAGCCCCAGCATTTT.

Only one count was recorded for this clone. The rearrangement uses TRBV30 and TRBJ1-2; no firm D call. Looked up from germline, CDR1 is GTSNPN and CDR2 is SVGIG (reference sequence). The CDR3 is 16 residues long. Trimming pared 4 bases from V and 1 base from J, leaving 19 bases between. CDR3 sequence (DNA): TGTGCCTGGATTTCGCCCACGGGCACTGGTAACTATGGCTACACCTTC. Translation gives CAWISPTGTGNYGYTF. Variable domain in full (rest from reference TRBV30 and TRBJ1-2): SQTIHQWPATLVQPVGSPLSLECTVEGTSNPNLYWYRQAAGRGLQLLFYSVGIGQISSEVPQNLSASRPQDRQFILSSKKLLLSDSGFYLCAWISPTGTGNYGYTFGSGTRLTVV.

This sequence joins TRBV6-1 and TRBJ2-7; 7 nucleotides match TRBD2. Germline V gives CDR1 MNHNS, CDR2 SASEGT. The CDR3 contains 15 residues. With 3 bases clipped from V and 1 base from J, the junction kept 6 bases outside the gene matches. CDR3 in amino acids: CASSEGKAGSYEQYF. The CDR3 DNA sequence: TGTGCCAGCAGTGAGGGAAAAGCGGGATCCTACGAGCAGTACTTC.

The rearrangement joins TRBV6-6 to TRBJ1-1; D gene unclear. The V gene lost 7 bases and the J gene lost 4 bases, with 19 bases spanning the gap. The CDR3 totals 15 residues. CDR1 MNHNY and CDR2 SVGAGI come from the germline V gene (reference sequence). This chain's CDR3 is CASTRSTFGLTEAFF. CDR3 bases: TGTGCCAGCACCCGAAGTACGTTCGGGCTCACTGAAGCTTTCTTT.

The chain has TRBV28 and TRBJ1-2, with D perhaps matching TRBD1 (5 bases). Germline loops: CDR1 MDHEN, CDR2 SYDVKM. V was clipped by 5 bases and J by 1 base, with 14 bases between them. The CDR3 runs 15 residues. The CDR3 here is CASSPFGGINYGYTF. The CDR3 nucleotides read TGTGCCAGCAGTCCGTTCGGGGGTATTAACTATGGCTACACCTTC.

This clone appeared a single time. The rearrangement links TRBV2 to TRBJ2-7, with D hard to call. V was trimmed by 5 bases and J by 3 bases, leaving 14 bases between them. The CDR3 consists of 14 residues. From germline, CDR1 is SNHLY and CDR2 FYNNEI. CDR3 sequence reads: CASSFMGSGYEQYF. The DNA for the CDR3 is TGTGCCAGCAGTTTTATGGGGTCGGGCTACGAGCAGTACTTC. The variable domain in full, with the rest retrieved from reference TRBV2 and TRBJ2-7, is EPEVTQTPSHQVTQMGQEVILRCVPISNHLYFYWYRQILGQKVEFLVSFYNNEISEKSEIFDDQFSVERPDGSNFTLKIRSTKLEDSAMYFCASSFMGSGYEQYFGPGTRLTVT.

This clone was counted once. V and J are TRBV30 and TRBJ2-1, with D perhaps TRBD2 (6 bases). The V gene's germline CDR1 is GTSNPN and CDR2 SVGIG (reference sequence). V was pared by 2 bases and J by 3 bases, with 14 bases between. The CDR3 extends over 15 amino acids. CDR3 protein: CAWSSGLSFYNEQFF. CDR3 coding DNA: TGTGCCTGGAGTTCTGGACTAAGCTTCTACAATGAGCAGTTCTTC.

The V and J genes are TRBV4-1 and TRBJ2-1; TRBD2 matches 7 bases. Germline V gene lookup returns CDR1 MGHRA and CDR2 YSYEKL. With 2 bases clipped from V and 5 bases from J, the junction kept 12 bases outside the gene matches. CDR3 size: 17 residues. The chain's CDR3 is CASSQPGSGITDNEQFF. DNA of the CDR3: TGCGCCAGCAGCCAACCCGGAAGCGGGATCACCGACAATGAGCAGTTCTTC.

V and J are TRBV28 and TRBJ1-1; the D is unclear. Germline lookup yields CDR1 MDHEN and CDR2 SYDVKM. The length of the CDR3 is 11 residues. Trimming cost V 6 bases and J 2 bases, with 4 bases left between them. The CDR3 region has the DNA TGTGCCAGCAGACAAAACACTGAAGCTTTCTTT. Translating it yields CASRQNTEAFF.

This chain uses TRBV29-1 with TRBJ1-1, with no clear D. Trimming removed 5 bases at V and 3 bases at J, with 4 bases between. Germline CDR1 reads SQVTM; CDR2 reads ANQGSEA. This CDR3 region has 10 residues. CDR3 in DNA: TGCAGCGTTTGGGACACTGAAGCTTTCTTT. It translates to CSVWDTEAFF.

The chain uses TRBV9 and TRBJ2-2, with TRBD2 matching 7 bases. The CDR3 has 17 amino acids. Trimming took 4 bases from V and 5 from J; bases not matched to a gene: 14. Per germline, CDR1 SGDLS and CDR2 YYNGEE. CDR3 sequence (DNA): TGTGCCAGCAGCCCTCACCGGGGGGAGGGCCTTACCGGGGAGCTGTTTTTT. Amino acids: CASSPHRGEGLTGELFF.

The chain has TRBV4-1 and TRBJ2-1; weak D call: TRBD2 (6 bases). Trimming stripped 4 bases from V and 7 bases from J, with 20 bases between. Germline CDR1 MGHRA, CDR2 YSYEKL. There are 16 residues in the CDR3. This CDR3 reads CASSPFDRRRGNEQFF. CDR3 bases: TGCGCCAGCAGCCCCTTTGACAGACGTCGGGGGAATGAGCAGTTCTTC.

J is TRBJ1-5 and V is TRBV21-1. TRBV21-1 represents a pseudogene. There are 16 residues in the CDR3. CDR3 in amino acids: CASRVYLGDGNQPQHF. The CDR3 DNA follows: TGTGCCAGCAGGGTCTACCTGGGGGACGGCAATCAGCCCCAGCATTTT.

V is TRBV5-6 and J is TRBJ2-5, with no clear D. V was clipped by 5 bases and J by 4 bases, with 9 bases between them. Per the germline V gene, CDR1 is SGHDT and CDR2 is YYEEEE. The CDR3 extends over 12 amino acids. The chain's CDR3 is CASRTDGETQYF. The CDR3 nucleotides are TGTGCCAGCAGAACCGATGGAGAGACCCAGTACTTC.

In nucleotides, the CDR3 is TGTGCCAGTAGCATTACGGGGGCGGATGAGCAGTTCTTC. As protein: CASSITGADEQFF. This chain connects TRBV19 to TRBJ2-1; D tentatively fits TRBD1 or TRBD2 (6 bases each). The CDR3 runs to 13 residues. Germline CDR1 reads LNHDA; CDR2 reads SQIVND (reference sequence). Trimming removed 6 bases from V and 8 bases from J, with 14 bases in between.

This chain joins TRBV29-1 and TRBJ2-3; weak D call: TRBD1 (5 bases). Germline CDR1 and CDR2: SQVTM and ANQGSEA. Trimming stripped 4 bases from V and 2 bases from J, with 10 bases between. The CDR3 spans 13 residues. The CDR3 coding sequence is TGCAGCGTTGCAAGACAGACCACAGATACGCAGTATTTT. This translates into CSVARQTTDTQYF.

This clone has only a few counts. V usage is TRBV5-4 and J usage is TRBJ1-2; D possibly corresponds to TRBD1 (6 bases). The V gene lost 2 bases and the J gene lost 8 bases, with 13 bases spanning the gap. The CDR3 length is 13 residues. CDR1 is SGHNT, CDR2 YYREEE, per germline (reference sequence). CDR3 amino acids: CASSLQGGRGYTF. Here the CDR3 DNA reads TGTGCCAGCAGCTTACAGGGTGGTAGAGGCTACACCTTC.

The chain links TRBV7-9 to TRBJ2-7; tentatively, D is TRBD1 (7 bases). Germline V lookup: CDR1 SEHNR, CDR2 FQNEAQ (reference sequence). There are 16 residues in the CDR3. V was clipped by 5 bases and J by 1 base, with 18 bases between them. Here the CDR3 DNA reads TGTGCCAGCAGCCCGTACAGGGGAGGAAATTCCTACGAGCAGTACTTC. The encoded protein is CASSPYRGGNSYEQYF.

The V gene is TRBV6-5, the J gene TRBJ2-6; 7 positions match TRBD2. The CDR3 totals 15 residues. J lost 13 bases, V lost 4 bases, and 13 bases had no gene match. Germline V CDR1 and CDR2: MNHEY, SVGAGI. The CDR3 nucleotides read TGTGCCAGCAGTTGGGCGGAGGCTAGCGGTAGGGTCCTGACTTTC. Protein: CASSWAEASGRVLTF.

The chain carries TRBV29-1 and TRBJ2-3; 9 bases match TRBD2. Germline V gene data show CDR1 as SQVTM and CDR2 as ANQGSEA. The CDR3 totals 18 residues. V shed 0 bases, J shed 0 bases, and the junction held 10 bases outside the gene matches. The CDR3 is CSVEDGGREGASTDTQYF. The CDR3 coding sequence is TGCAGCGTTGAAGATGGGGGGCGGGAGGGGGCGAGCACAGATACGCAGTATTTT.

J is TRBJ2-1 and V is TRBV15, with 10 bases aligning to TRBD2. The germline V gene has CDR1 LNHNV and CDR2 YYDKDF (reference sequence). With V trimmed by 5 bases and J by 7 bases, 8 bases remained unmatched. The CDR3 covers 15 residues. The CDR3 DNA reads TGTGCCACCAGCCGCCCGGGACTAGCGCGGAATGAGCAGTTCTTC. Its protein product is CATSRPGLARNEQFF.

The chain employs TRBV7-9 and TRBJ2-7, with a possible D match to TRBD1 (5 bases). The V gene lost 4 bases and the J gene lost 3 bases, with 13 bases spanning the gap. Germline-derived CDR1 and CDR2 are SEHNR and FQNEAQ (reference sequence). The CDR3 loop spans 14 amino acids. The CDR3 sequence is CASSSDRRDYEQYF. The CDR3 DNA reads as TGTGCCAGCAGCTCGGACCGCAGGGACTACGAGCAGTACTTC.

This rearrangement joins TRBV5-4 to TRBJ2-1; TRBD2 agrees at 15 bases. The germline CDR1 and CDR2 sequences are SGHNT and YYREEE (reference sequence). This CDR3 spans 18 amino acids. Unmatched junction bases numbered 12, after V lost 4 bases and J lost 7 bases. The CDR3: CASSPGLAGGPEWNEQFF. The CDR3 region has the DNA TGTGCCAGCAGCCCCGGACTAGCGGGAGGGCCGGAATGGAATGAGCAGTTCTTC.